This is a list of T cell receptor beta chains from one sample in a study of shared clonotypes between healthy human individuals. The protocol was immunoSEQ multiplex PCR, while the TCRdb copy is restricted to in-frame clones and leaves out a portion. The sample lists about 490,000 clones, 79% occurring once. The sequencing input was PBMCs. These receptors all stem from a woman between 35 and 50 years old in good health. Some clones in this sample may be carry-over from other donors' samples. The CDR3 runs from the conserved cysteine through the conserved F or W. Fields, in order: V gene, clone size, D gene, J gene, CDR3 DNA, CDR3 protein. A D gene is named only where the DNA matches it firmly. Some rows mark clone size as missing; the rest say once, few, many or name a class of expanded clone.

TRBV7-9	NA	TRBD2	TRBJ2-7	TGTGCCAGCAGCAGCGCGGGAGAAAACGAGCAGTACTTC	CASSSAGENEQYF
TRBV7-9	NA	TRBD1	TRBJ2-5	TGTGCCAGCAGCCGCACCGGGACAGGAGCGGGAGAGACCCAGTACTTC	CASSRTGTGAGETQYF
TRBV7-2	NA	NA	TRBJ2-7	TGTGCCAGCAGTGGCGATAGGACACCAGCCTACGAGCAGTACTTC	CASSGDRTPAYEQYF
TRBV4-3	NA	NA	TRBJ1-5	TGCGCCAGCAGTCTCACCGACGGGGGGCAGCCCCAGCATTTT	CASSLTDGGQPQHF
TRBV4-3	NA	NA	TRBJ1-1	TGCGCCAGCAGCCAAGTTGTTTCACGAGAAGCTTTCTTT	CASSQVVSREAFF
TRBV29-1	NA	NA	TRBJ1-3	TGCAGCGTTGTACAGGAGTTAGGAAACACCATATATTTT	CSVVQELGNTIYF
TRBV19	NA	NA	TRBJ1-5	TGTGCCAGTGACAGAGGGGGGCAGAGCAATCAGCCCCAGCATTTT	CASDRGGQSNQPQHF
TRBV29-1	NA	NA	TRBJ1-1	TGCAGCGTCGTGGACGGGGGTGAAGCTTTCTTT	CSVVDGGEAFF
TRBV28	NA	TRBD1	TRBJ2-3	TGTGCCAGCAGTTTAGCCCGGGCCAGGGGGGATACGCAGTATTTT	CASSLARARGDTQYF
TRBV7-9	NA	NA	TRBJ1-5	TGTGCCAGCAGCGCCGGGCCAAACGGCAATCAGCCCCAGCATTTT	CASSAGPNGNQPQHF
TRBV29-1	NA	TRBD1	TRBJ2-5	TGCAGCGTTGGGGACAGCCAAGAGACCCAGTACTTC	CSVGDSQETQYF
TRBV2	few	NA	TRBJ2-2	TGTGCCAGCACCGGGGGAGGAGGCACCGGGGAGCTGTTTTTT	CASTGGGGTGELFF
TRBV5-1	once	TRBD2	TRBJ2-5	TGCGCCAGCAGCCACACGACTAGCGGGAGAGGAGAGACCCAGTACTTC	CASSHTTSGRGETQYF
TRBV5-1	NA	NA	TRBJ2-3	TGCGCCAGCAGCTTGGCCTCCGCTAGCACAGATACGCAGTATTTT	CASSLASASTDTQYF
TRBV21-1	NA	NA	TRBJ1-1	TGTGCCAGCAGCAAAAGGGGACAAGCGAACACTGAAGCTTTCTTT	CASSKRGQANTEAFF
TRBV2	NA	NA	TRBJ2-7	TGTGCCAGCATGGGAACACCAGCCTACGAGCAGTACTTC	CASMGTPAYEQYF
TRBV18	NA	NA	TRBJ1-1	TGTGCCAGCTCACCAGTCGGGGTTGGTCAAACTGAAGCTTTCTTT	CASSPVGVGQTEAFF
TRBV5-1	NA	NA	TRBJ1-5	TGCGCCAGCAGCTCCGACGGAAGCAATCAGCCCCAGCATTTT	CASSSDGSNQPQHF
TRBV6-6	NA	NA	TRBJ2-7	TGTGCCAGCAGTTACGCTAGGGAGCCCTACGAGCAGTACTTC	CASSYAREPYEQYF
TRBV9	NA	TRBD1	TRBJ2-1	TGTGCCAGCAGCGGGACAGGGGGCTCCTACAATGAGCAGTTCTTC	CASSGTGGSYNEQFF
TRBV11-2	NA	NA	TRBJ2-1	TGTGCCAGCAGCTTAGGGGTTGATGAGCAGTTCTTC	CASSLGVDEQFF
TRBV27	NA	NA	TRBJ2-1	TGTGCCAGCAGTTTATTCCTCCGTAGTGAGCAGTTCTTC	CASSLFLRSEQFF
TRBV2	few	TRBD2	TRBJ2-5	TGTGCCAGCTCCGGGGAGGGGGAGACCCAGTACTTC	CASSGEGETQYF
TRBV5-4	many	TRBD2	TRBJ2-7	TGTGCCAGCAGCTCCGGGACTAGGGCCTACGAGCAGTACTTC	CASSSGTRAYEQYF
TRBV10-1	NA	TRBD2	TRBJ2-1	TGCGCCAGCAGTGAGTCGACGGGACTAGCGGGAGTAGGGGAGCAGTTCTTC	CASSESTGLAGVGEQFF
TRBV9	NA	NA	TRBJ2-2	TGTGCCAGCAGCGCAGCAATCGGCACCGGGGAGCTGTTTTTT	CASSAAIGTGELFF
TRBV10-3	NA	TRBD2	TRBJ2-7	TGTGCCATCAGGGCATCCAGCGGGAGCTTCCACGAGCAGTACTTC	CAIRASSGSFHEQYF
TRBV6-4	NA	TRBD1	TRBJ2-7	TGTGCCAGCGTTCCAGGGACAGGGGGCCGTTTGATCGCCTACGAGCAGTACTTC	CASVPGTGGRLIAYEQYF
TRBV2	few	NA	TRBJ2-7	TGTGCCAGCAGTGATCGACAGGGAGGCTACGAGCAGTACTTC	CASSDRQGGYEQYF
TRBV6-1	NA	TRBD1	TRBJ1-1	TGTGCCAGCAGACTTGCAGGGGGGAACACTGAAGCTTTCTTT	CASRLAGGNTEAFF
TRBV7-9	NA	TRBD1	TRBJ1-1	TGTGCCAGCAGGAAGGGGGCCACTGAAGCTTTCTTT	CASRKGATEAFF
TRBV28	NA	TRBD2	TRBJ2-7	TGTGCCAGCAGTGGGCCGGGACTAGCGGGTACTCTACCACGAGAGCAGTACTTC	CASSGPGLAGTLPREQYF
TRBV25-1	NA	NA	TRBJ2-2	TGTGCCAGCAGTGAACGTGGGGGGAACACCGGGGAGCTGTTTTTT	CASSERGGNTGELFF
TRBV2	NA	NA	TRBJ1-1	TGTGCCAGCAGCCCCAGGACCACAGTGGGCACTGAAGCTTTCTTT	CASSPRTTVGTEAFF
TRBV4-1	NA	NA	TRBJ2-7	TGCGCCAGCAGCCAAGAACCCCGTGTCGAGCGCGAGCAGTACTTC	CASSQEPRVEREQYF
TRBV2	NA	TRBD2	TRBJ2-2	TGTGCCAGCAGTACCCCAGGGAGCGGGGACACCGGGGAGCTGTTTTTT	CASSTPGSGDTGELFF
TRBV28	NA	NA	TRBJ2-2	TGTGCCAGCAGGGTGATGGGAGTTGCGAACACCGGGGAGCTGTTTTTT	CASRVMGVANTGELFF
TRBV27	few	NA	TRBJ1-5	TGTGCCAGCAGTATCCAGGGGAATTATCAGCCCCAGCATTTT	CASSIQGNYQPQHF
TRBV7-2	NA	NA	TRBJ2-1	TGTGCCAGCAGCTTAGCAAGGAGCCCTCACAATGAGCAGTTCTTC	CASSLARSPHNEQFF
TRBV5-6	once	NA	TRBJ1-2	TGTGCCAGCAGCTTGGACAGGTTCTATGGCTACACCTTC	CASSLDRFYGYTF
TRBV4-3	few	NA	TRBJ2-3	TGCGCCAGCAGCCAAGATGGGGGGCAAGGAGATACGCAGTATTTT	CASSQDGGQGDTQYF
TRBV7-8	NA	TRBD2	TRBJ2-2	TGTGCCAGCAGCCCCATTACGGGAGGAGGGAACACCGGGGAGCTGTTTTTT	CASSPITGGGNTGELFF
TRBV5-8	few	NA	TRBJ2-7	TGTGCCAGCAGCTTACAACAGCACTCCTACGAGCAGTACTTC	CASSLQQHSYEQYF
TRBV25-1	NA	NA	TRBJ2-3	TGTGCCAGCAGTGAATCGCGGGATACGCAGTATTTT	CASSESRDTQYF
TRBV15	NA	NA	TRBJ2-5	TGTGCCACCAGCGTAGCCTGGCGGGACGGAGAGACCCAGTACTTC	CATSVAWRDGETQYF
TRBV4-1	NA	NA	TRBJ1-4	TGCGCCAGCCGCCGCGGCCTTAATGAAAAACTGTTTTTT	CASRRGLNEKLFF
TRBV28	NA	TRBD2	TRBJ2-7	TGTGCCAGCAGTCCTAGTAACCTAGCGGGAGGAAAATACGAGCAGTACTTC	CASSPSNLAGGKYEQYF